These 27 T cell receptor beta chains originate from one sample sequenced in a study of blood T cell repertoires in COVID-19. Sequencing was performed with immunoSEQ multiplex PCR; in TCRdb, only in-frame clones are kept and a portion is missing. Here the sample spans around 330,000 clones, roughly 90% being singletons. The sequencing sample was made of peripheral blood. These receptors all stem from a woman in her forties or fifties with active or convalescent COVID-19.

V usage is TRBV7-3 and J usage is TRBJ2-5, with 7 bases lining up with TRBD1. This CDR3 comprises 17 residues. V gave up 0 bases and J gave up 3 bases; unmatched junction bases: 10. Per germline, CDR1 SGHTA and CDR2 FQGTGA. Here the CDR3 reads CASSLTGQSLGEETQYF. CDR3 nucleotide sequence: TGTGCCAGCAGCTTAACGGGACAGTCGTTAGGGGAAGAGACCCAGTACTTC.

The genes are TRBV14 and TRBJ1-1; D is uncertain. This CDR3 is built from 13 residues. Germline V lookup: CDR1 SGHDN, CDR2 FVKESK. V was trimmed by 1 base and J by 5 bases, leaving 8 bases between them. The CDR3 coding sequence is TGTGCCAGCAGCCAAGTAGGAGGGACTGAAGCTTTCTTT. This gives the protein CASSQVGGTEAFF.

This sequence joins TRBV7-9 and TRBJ2-3; possibly TRBD1 for D (5 bases). The germline gives CDR1 SEHNR, CDR2 FQNEAQ (reference sequence). This CDR3 contains 14 residues. V was trimmed by 6 bases and J by 3 bases, leaving 13 bases between them. CDR3 residues: CASSLHRTTDTQYF. The CDR3, as DNA: TGTGCCAGCAGTCTACACAGGACGACAGATACGCAGTATTTT.

On this clone: At one end, the junction sequence differs from germline, possibly due to a read error. V usage is TRBV7-7 and J usage is TRBJ2-3, with TRBD2 identical over 10 bases. The CDR3 consists of 15 residues. The germline V gene encodes CDR1 SSHAT and CDR2 FNYEAQ (reference sequence). CDR3 in DNA: TGTGCTAGCAGCTTAGCCCTAGCGGGAGCAGATACGCAGTATTTT. Translating gives CASSLALAGADTQYF.

The chain employs TRBV4-1 and TRBJ2-1; 13 nucleotides agree with TRBD2. This CDR3 spans 15 amino acids. Germline CDR1 MGHRA, CDR2 YSYEKL. After removal of 4 bases from V and 7 bases from J, the junction contained 4 bases not matched to a gene. The CDR3 nucleotides read TGCGCCAGCAGCCGGACTAGCGGGGGATCGAATGAGCAGTTCTTC. Translating gives CASSRTSGGSNEQFF.

This clone appeared a few times. The V and J genes are TRBV11-2 and TRBJ2-7; 12 bases map to TRBD2. CDR3 length: 16 residues. V lost 0 bases to trimming and J lost 2 bases; unmatched junction nucleotides: 2. The germline gives CDR1 SGHAT, CDR2 FQNNGV. As DNA, the CDR3 is TGTGCCAGCAGCTTAGAGACTAGCGGGAGAGCCTACGAGCAGTACTTC. As protein: CASSLETSGRAYEQYF.

This chain connects TRBV6-4 to TRBJ1-2; 7 bases align to TRBD1. The length of the CDR3 is 14 residues. Germline V gene lookup returns CDR1 MRHNA and CDR2 SNTAGT. J gave up 8 bases and V 6 bases, and 12 bases lay outside the gene matches. In DNA, the CDR3 is TGTGCCAGCAGGGCGATGACAGGGATTGGCGGCTACACCTTC. Encoded protein: CASRAMTGIGGYTF.

V is TRBV19 and J is TRBJ1-1; 7 bases fit TRBD1. This CDR3 has 15 residues. With 4 bases clipped from V and 0 bases from J, the junction kept 5 bases outside the gene matches. Germline lookup yields CDR1 LNHDA and CDR2 SQIVND (reference sequence). Written as DNA, the CDR3 is TGTGCCAGTAGTAAACAGGGGCCGATGAACACTGAAGCTTTCTTT. Translated: CASSKQGPMNTEAFF. The whole variable domain, filled in from reference TRBV19 and TRBJ1-1, reads DGGITQSPKYLFRKEGQNVTLSCEQNLNHDAMYWYRQDPGQGLRLIYYSQIVNDFQKGDIAEGYSVSREKKESFPLTVTSAQKNPTAFYLCASSKQGPMNTEAFFGQGTRLTVV.

This clone has just one count. The V gene is TRBV4-1, the J gene TRBJ2-4; no reliable D call. The germline CDR1 and CDR2 sequences are MGHRA and YSYEKL. CDR3 size: 15 residues. V was cut by 0 bases and J by 11 bases, with 17 bases left in between. This CDR3 reads CASSQDGGVRSLQYF. DNA of the CDR3: TGCGCCAGCAGCCAAGACGGCGGAGTGAGAAGCCTTCAGTACTTC.

The chain has TRBV9 and TRBJ2-1; 8 bases fit TRBD2. In germline, CDR1 is SGDLS, CDR2 YYNGEE. This CDR3 has 14 residues. The J segment lost 9 bases and the V segment lost 2 bases, leaving 7 bases of the junction unmatched. CDR3 sequence: CASSVVGGAGEQFF. The CDR3 DNA reads TGTGCCAGCAGCGTCGTCGGGGGGGCTGGTGAGCAGTTCTTC.

This clone appeared once. The rearrangement links TRBV30 to TRBJ1-2; D is unclear. Trimming took off 0 bases at V and 4 bases at J, with 18 bases between the two ends. The CDR3 length is 16 residues. CDR1 is GTSNPN, CDR2 SVGIG, per germline (reference sequence). CDR3 sequence (DNA): TGTGCCTGGAGTGTACTAGGGAGGGCCGAGGGCTATGGCTACACCTTC. It specifies CAWSVLGRAEGYGYTF.

The sample holds a few counts of this clone. The chain recombines TRBV6-2 or TRBV6-3 with TRBJ2-1; D perhaps matches TRBD2 (5 bases). This CDR3 has 16 amino acids. Germline loops: CDR1 MNHEY, CDR2 SVGEGT. V was clipped by 2 bases and J by 0 bases, with 11 bases between them. The CDR3 DNA follows: TGTGCCAGCAGTTACCAAGACTATTACTCCTACAATGAGCAGTTCTTC. It encodes CASSYQDYYSYNEQFF.

This clone was counted only a few times. This CDR3 is CASSLEGRGEKLFF. The CDR3 bases are TGCGCCAGCAGCTTGGAGGGAAGGGGCGAAAAACTGTTTTTT. The rearrangement links TRBV5-1 to TRBJ1-4; D is possibly TRBD1 (5 bases). V lost 0 bases to trimming and J lost 8 bases, with 11 bases between them. The CDR3 has 14 residues. Germline CDR1 SGHRS, CDR2 YFSETQ.

The gene calls are TRBV5-1 and TRBJ1-1; D is unresolved. CDR3 length: 13 residues. V was trimmed by 3 bases and J by 0 bases, leaving 6 bases between them. Germline CDR1 is SGHRS and CDR2 is YFSETQ. CDR3 residues: CASSSDLNTEAFF. CDR3 coding DNA: TGCGCCAGCAGCTCGGACTTGAACACTGAAGCTTTCTTT.

V is TRBV7-8 and J is TRBJ2-2; D is undetermined. From germline, CDR1 is SGHVS and CDR2 FQNEAQ. Trimming removed 5 bases at V and 1 base at J, with 11 bases between. This CDR3 contains 15 residues. The CDR3 protein is CASSPRQMNTGELFF. In DNA, the CDR3 is TGTGCCAGCAGCCCGAGGCAGATGAACACCGGGGAGCTGTTTTTT.

In its sample, this clone was seen once. CDR3 in amino acids: CASSPIGTSASNYF. The CDR3 DNA is TGTGCCAGCAGTCCAATTGGGACTAGCGCCTCCAATTACTTC. The rearrangement uses TRBV7-9 and TRBJ2-4, with TRBD2 matching 10 bases. V lost 6 bases and J lost 16; bases outside the gene matches: 15. Looked up from germline, CDR1 is SEHNR and CDR2 is FQNEAQ (reference sequence). The CDR3 is 14 amino acids.

Comment on this clone: Other nucleotide sequences in the sample specify the same CDR3. The rearrangement joins TRBV5-1 to TRBJ1-3; unclear D gene. The CDR3 is made up of 13 amino acids. The V and J ends lost 0 bases and 3 bases respectively, with 4 bases between them. Germline V gene sequence: CDR1 SGHRS, CDR2 YFSETQ. This chain's CDR3 is CASSLAGGNTIYF. As DNA, the CDR3 is TGCGCCAGCAGCTTGGCGGGTGGAAACACCATATATTTT.

The V gene is TRBV3-1 (or the pseudogene TRBV3-2), the J gene TRBJ2-3, with a weak D call TRBD1 (5 bases). Trimming shortened V by 1 base and J by 5 bases, and 19 bases separated the two germline ends. CDR1 and CDR2 from the germline V gene are LGHDT and YNNKEL (reference sequence). The CDR3 extends over 17 amino acids. As DNA, the CDR3 is TGTGCCAGCAGCCAAGGTCCCTCGGCAGGGCTCCGAGATACGCAGTATTTT. Residues: CASSQGPSAGLRDTQYF.

V gene TRBV27 combines with J gene TRBJ2-3, with 12 bases aligning to TRBD2. The CDR3 covers 15 residues. Germline V gives CDR1 MNHEY, CDR2 SMNVEV (reference sequence). The ends lost 4 bases at V and 4 bases at J; junction bases unmatched: 3. The CDR3 protein is CASSSGTSGSDTQYF. The DNA for the CDR3 is TGTGCCAGCAGTTCCGGGACTAGCGGGTCAGATACGCAGTATTTT.

V gene TRBV6-5 combines with J gene TRBJ1-6; TRBD1 aligns across 12 bases. The V segment lost 8 bases and the J segment 6 bases; nucleotides outside the gene matches: 2. The germline V gene encodes CDR1 MNHEY and CDR2 SVGAGI. The CDR3 consists of 14 residues. The CDR3 DNA reads as TGTGCCAGCGGGACAGGGGGCAGTAATTCACCCCTCCACTTT. This translates into CASGTGGSNSPLHF.

CDR3: CASSQTGTPSYEQYF. The DNA of the CDR3 is TGCGCCAGCAGCCAAACGGGTACCCCCTCCTACGAGCAGTACTTC. The gene calls are TRBV4-3 and TRBJ2-7, with D uncertain. Germline CDR1 and CDR2: LGHNA and YSLEER. This CDR3 is 15 amino acids long. V gave up 2 bases and J gave up 0 bases, with 11 bases separating them.

This chain uses TRBV7-2 with TRBJ2-1, with 7 bases lining up with TRBD1. After removal of 5 bases from V and 4 bases from J, the junction contained 8 bases not matched to a gene. The CDR3 covers 15 residues. CDR1 is SGHTA, CDR2 FQGNSA, per germline. The CDR3: CASSHDRERYNEQFF. Here the CDR3 DNA reads TGTGCCAGCAGCCACGACAGGGAACGGTACAATGAGCAGTTCTTC.

The V call is TRBV19, the J call TRBJ2-6, with TRBD1 matching 8 bases. CDR1 is LNHDA, CDR2 SQIVND, per germline (reference sequence). The trim removed 6 bases at V and 0 bases at J, leaving 7 bases unmatched. The CDR3 length is 17 residues. CDR3 nucleotide sequence: TGTGCCAGTAGAAAGGACAGGGTCCTCTCTGGGGCCAACGTCCTGACTTTC. Its translation is CASRKDRVLSGANVLTF. The variable domain in full, completed from reference TRBV19 and TRBJ2-6, reads DGGITQSPKYLFRKEGQNVTLSCEQNLNHDAMYWYRQDPGQGLRLIYYSQIVNDFQKGDIAEGYSVSREKKESFPLTVTSAQKNPTAFYLCASRKDRVLSGANVLTFGAGSRLTVL.

J is TRBJ2-7 and V is TRBV5-1, with D possibly being TRBD2 (6 bases). Trimming removed 4 bases at V and 3 bases at J, with 14 bases between. The CDR3 has 14 amino acids. Germline V CDR1 and CDR2: SGHRS, YFSETQ. In DNA, the CDR3 is TGCGCCAGCAGCCCAAGTGGGGGGAACTACGAGCAGTACTTC. Encoded protein: CASSPSGGNYEQYF.

This clone was picked up one time. The V call is TRBV12-3 or TRBV12-4, the J call TRBJ1-3; D call uncertain. CDR3 length equals 11 residues. V was pared by 6 bases and J by 4 bases, with 4 bases between. The CDR3 here is CASRRGNTIYF. DNA for the CDR3: TGTGCCAGCAGGAGGGGAAACACCATATATTTT.

The chain is built from TRBV6-5 and TRBJ2-5, with D perhaps matching TRBD2 (5 bases). Trimming cost V 8 bases and J 3 bases, with 13 bases left between them. The CDR3 runs 13 residues. Germline CDR1 MNHEY, CDR2 SVGAGI. The CDR3 nucleotides are TGTGCCAGCCGAAGGGCCGGGGAAGAGACCCAGTACTTC. Its protein is CASRRAGEETQYF.

This chain links TRBV5-1 with TRBJ2-7, with TRBD1 identical over 9 bases. Per the germline V gene, CDR1 is SGHRS and CDR2 is YFSETQ. CDR3 size: 15 residues. Trimming at V came to 4 bases and at J to 1 base, leaving 6 bases not matched to a gene. Here the CDR3 DNA reads TGCGCCAGCAGCACACAGGGGGCCATGTCCTACGAGCAGTACTTC. Protein: CASSTQGAMSYEQYF.